This entry is about one T cell receptor (beta chain). The antigen remains unidentified. Sample time point: week 47, end of study. Each dose of the vaccine consisted of 300 ug of mutant IDH1 20-mer peptide, with topical imiquimod. New IDH1-mutant, ATRX-lost WHO grade 3 or 4 astrocytomas occurred in donors. The CDR3 covers 15 residues. The germline CDR1 and CDR2 sequences are SQVTM and ANQGSEA. V shed 6 bases and J 2 bases; nucleotides not matched to a gene: 12. The repertoire was sequenced with immunoSEQ multiplex PCR; TCRdb's copy has only in-frame clones and lacks some. The data hold tens of thousands of clones, with around 82% observed a single time. The data derive from a study of a mutant IDH1 vaccine in newly diagnosed glioma.

The receptor comes from a man between 18 and 29 years old with glioma. Some clones in this sample may be carry-over from other donors' samples. The chain uses TRBV29-1 and TRBJ2-5; TRBD2 aligns across 7 bases. The sample here was PBMCs, taken from a glioma patient whose treatment included an IDH1 peptide vaccine. In DNA, the CDR3 is TGCAGCGTGGCGGTTGGCGGGAGAGGACAAGAGACCCAGTACTTC. It yields the protein CSVAVGGRGQETQYF.